Listed here are 22 T cell receptor beta chains from one sample, sequenced in a study of Graves' ophthalmopathy and Graves' hyperthyroidism. For repertoire sequencing, the TCR beta CDR3 regions were amplified from RNA transcripts. RT-PCR was first run with HTBI primers, then multiplex PCR in a second round. MiXCR was run by TCRdb on the multiplex PCR reads, yielding one entry per CDR3 protein. The sample consists of about 1.1 million distinct CDR3 sequences, less than 45% of them appearing once. The sequencing input was peripheral blood or thyroid tissue (not recorded which). The receptors stem from an adult man with Graves' hyperthyroidism.

This CDR3 is CASSPRTGGGRETQYF. The CDR3 coding sequence is TGTGCCAGCAGCCCCAGGACAGGGGGGGGGCGTGAGACCCAGTACTTC. This rearrangement joins TRBV7-9 to TRBJ2-5, with 10 nucleotides matching TRBD1. Per germline, CDR1 SEHNR and CDR2 FQNEAQ (reference sequence). The CDR3 contains 16 residues. With V trimmed by 5 bases and J by 5 bases, 11 bases remained unmatched.

The chain uses TRBV6-2 or TRBV6-3 and TRBJ2-5; D may be TRBD2 (5 bases). V was clipped by 2 bases and J by 2 bases, with 12 bases between them. The CDR3 consists of 15 residues. CDR1 MNHEY and CDR2 SVGEGT come from the germline V gene. In DNA, the CDR3 is TGTGCCAGCAGTTACGGGCTAGCCCTACAAGAGACCCAGTACTTC. It yields the protein CASSYGLALQETQYF.

The chain couples TRBV5-6 to TRBJ1-1, with D perhaps matching TRBD1 (5 bases). The germline V and J ends were trimmed by 0 bases and 8 bases, with 14 bases remaining between them. The length of the CDR3 is 14 residues. Germline V CDR1 and CDR2: SGHDT, YYEEEE. This chain's CDR3 is CASSLGGSAWEAFF. The DNA for the CDR3 is TGTGCCAGCAGCTTGGGGGGCTCTGCTTGGGAAGCTTTCTTT. The full variable domain, with the rest looked up from reference TRBV5-6 and TRBJ1-1, is DAGVTQSPTHLIKTRGQQVTLRCSPKSGHDTVSWYQQALGQGPQFIFQYYEEEERQRGNFPDRFSGHQFPNYSSELNVNALLLGDSALYLCASSLGGSAWEAFFGQGTRLTVV.

V usage is TRBV6-5 and J usage is TRBJ1-2; 10 bases map to TRBD1. J lost 7 bases, V lost 6 bases, and 11 bases had no gene match. Per germline, CDR1 MNHEY and CDR2 SVGAGI. The CDR3 has 15 residues. CDR3 DNA sequence: TGTGCCAGCAGAAGGGATCCGACAGGGGGCTCTGGCTACACCTTC. Protein product: CASRRDPTGGSGYTF.

This clonotype was seen ten or more times. V is TRBV24-1 and J is TRBJ1-5; D gene unclear. This CDR3 is built from 14 residues. Trimming took 6 bases from V and 4 from J, leaving 12 bases between them. Germline V CDR1 and CDR2: KGHDR, SFDVKD. The CDR3 DNA sequence: TGTGCCACCAGTTCGTCGGCACAGAATCAGCCCCAGCATTTT. It specifies CATSSSAQNQPQHF.

The chain combines TRBV15 with TRBJ1-5, with 7 bases aligning to TRBD1. Germline CDR1 is LNHNV and CDR2 is YYDKDF (reference sequence). The CDR3 sequence is 14 residues long. V lost 3 bases to trimming and J lost 11 bases; unmatched junction nucleotides: 10. For the CDR3, the DNA is TGTGCCACCAGCAGCTGGGACAGTGAAGAGACCCAGCATTTT. Translation: CATSSWDSEETQHF.

The genes are TRBV29-1 and TRBJ2-6, with D maybe TRBD2 (5 bases). Germline CDR1 is SQVTM and CDR2 is ANQGSEA. This CDR3 region has 14 residues. The ends were cut back, 0 bases at V and 8 bases at J, with 11 bases in the middle. CDR3 sequence: CSVEDPAGTNVLTF. The CDR3 DNA follows: TGCAGCGTTGAAGACCCCGCCGGGACCAACGTCCTGACTTTC.

In its sample, this clonotype was seen many times. The chain employs TRBV2 and TRBJ2-6; D uncertain. The CDR3 sequence is 12 residues long. V lost 8 bases and J 1 base, leaving 3 bases between the germline ends. Germline V gene data show CDR1 as SNHLY and CDR2 as FYNNEI. CDR3 in DNA: TGTGCCAGCTGGTCTGGGGCCAACGTCCTGACTTTC. It yields the protein CASWSGANVLTF.

The chain combines TRBV7-8 with TRBJ2-5, with a weak D call TRBD2 (5 bases). The CDR3 totals 14 residues. The V and J ends lost 1 base and 5 bases respectively, with 11 bases between them. The V gene's germline CDR1 is SGHVS and CDR2 FQNEAQ. The CDR3 region has the DNA TGTGCCAGCAGCTTAGTAGCTAGCCTGGAGACCCAGTACTTC. Protein sequence: CASSLVASLETQYF.

The chain links TRBV24-1 to TRBJ1-2; 9 bases line up with TRBD1. Trimming removed 3 bases from V and 7 bases from J; junction bases left unmatched: 5. There are 14 residues in the CDR3. The germline V gene has CDR1 KGHDR and CDR2 SFDVKD. For the CDR3, the DNA is TGTGCCACCAGTGATGGGACAGGGATCGGTGGCTACACCTTC. This encodes CATSDGTGIGGYTF.

The V and J genes are TRBV5-5 and TRBJ2-2, with a weak D call TRBD1 (6 bases). The CDR3 is 14 residues long. CDR1 is SGHKS and CDR2 is YYEKEE in the germline V gene (reference sequence). Trimming stripped 2 bases from V and 6 bases from J, with 11 bases between. The CDR3 loop is CASSFTGSAGELFF. The CDR3 DNA is TGTGCCAGCAGCTTCACAGGGTCGGCCGGGGAGCTGTTTTTT. Complete variable domain (other parts from reference TRBV5-5 and TRBJ2-2): DAGVTQSPTHLIKTRGQQVTLRCSPISGHKSVSWYQQVLGQGPQFIFQYYEKEERGRGNFPDRFSARQFPNYSSELNVNALLLGDSALYLCASSFTGSAGELFFGEGSRLTVL.

The rearrangement joins TRBV10-3 to TRBJ1-2; tentatively, D is TRBD1 (5 bases). Trimming pared 7 bases from V and 1 base from J, leaving 10 bases between. From germline, CDR1 is ENHRY and CDR2 SYGVKD. The CDR3 has 13 amino acids. CDR3 sequence: CAITAGGNYGYTF. In DNA form, the CDR3 reads TGTGCCATCACCGCGGGGGGTAACTATGGCTACACCTTC.

This clonotype has a count of ten or more. The junction and the germline gene differ at one end; a read error may be behind it. This rearrangement joins TRBV15 to TRBJ2-3; 7 bases fit TRBD2. The CDR3 runs to 12 residues. Germline-derived CDR1 and CDR2 are LNHNV and YYDKDF (reference sequence). Here the CDR3 DNA reads TGTGCCACCAGCAGTCCACCGGGACTAAGGAATTTT. This gives the protein CATSSPPGLRNF.

This clonotype was seen a few times. This sequence joins TRBV2 and TRBJ1-2; 9 bases are shared with TRBD1. CDR3 length: 15 residues. V shed 5 bases and J 6 bases; nucleotides not matched to a gene: 10. From germline, CDR1 is SNHLY and CDR2 FYNNEI. The CDR3 loop is CASSYSGRDRDGYTF. The CDR3 DNA is TGTGCCAGCAGTTACTCAGGAAGGGACAGGGATGGCTACACCTTC.

The rearrangement links TRBV7-9 to TRBJ2-7; 7 positions match TRBD2. The CDR3 contains 14 residues. The V gene's germline CDR1 is SEHNR and CDR2 FQNEAQ (reference sequence). The V segment lost 8 bases and the J segment 3 bases; nucleotides outside the gene matches: 10. DNA of the CDR3: TGTGCCAGCTCCGCGCGACCGGGAGGCTACGAGCAGTACTTC. Protein: CASSARPGGYEQYF.

Concerning this clonotype: A much more abundant neighbour one base away suggests this may be a read error. This chain joins TRBV20-1 and TRBJ1-1, with no clear D. Trimming removed 5 bases at V and 4 bases at J, with 14 bases between. The CDR3 is made up of 13 amino acids. Germline V gene lookup returns CDR1 DFQATT and CDR2 SNEGSKA (reference sequence). In DNA, the CDR3 is TGCAGTGCTTGCGACCGTTGGTGCACTGAAGCTTTCTTT. As protein: CSACDRWCTEAFF.

The V gene is TRBV20-1, the J gene TRBJ1-2; the match to TRBD1 covers 7 bases. Germline CDR1 and CDR2: DFQATT and SNEGSKA (reference sequence). Unmatched junction bases numbered 10, after V lost 0 bases and J lost 6 bases. The CDR3 is made up of 15 amino acids. CDR3 protein: CSARDRQGGYHGYTF. As DNA, the CDR3 is TGCAGTGCTAGAGATCGACAGGGCGGATATCATGGCTACACCTTC.

This sequence joins TRBV10-3 and TRBJ1-5, with D unclear. This CDR3 has 15 residues. V shed 3 bases and J shed 7 bases, with 16 bases lying between them. From germline, CDR1 is ENHRY and CDR2 SYGVKD. CDR3 in DNA: TGTGCCATCAGTGACGTGTGGGGTGCCGACCAGCCCCAGCATTTT. Protein sequence: CAISDVWGADQPQHF.

The CDR3 DNA sequence: TGCGCCAGCAGCCACCTCGGGACAGGGGCCAACGAGCAGTACTTC. The encoded protein is CASSHLGTGANEQYF. J is TRBJ2-7 and V is TRBV4-1, with TRBD1 matching 10 bases. CDR3 length: 15 amino acids. V lost 3 bases and J lost 5; bases outside the gene matches: 7. CDR1 and CDR2 (germline): MGHRA, YSYEKL.

This clonotype was picked up many times. The V and J genes are TRBV7-8 and TRBJ2-5; no reliable D call. Trimming removed 5 bases at V and 1 base at J, with 8 bases between. Germline CDR1 is SGHVS and CDR2 is FQNEAQ. The CDR3 consists of 13 residues. The CDR3 DNA follows: TGTGCCAGCAGCCCCTACCTCCAAGAGACCCAGTACTTC. Translated, it gives CASSPYLQETQYF. The complete variable domain, with remaining parts taken from reference TRBV7-8 and TRBJ2-5, reads GAGVSQSPRYKVAKRGQDVALRCDPISGHVSLFWYQQALGQGPEFLTYFQNEAQLDKSGLPSDRFFAERPEGSVSTLKIQRTQQEDSAVYLCASSPYLQETQYFGPGTRLLVL.

There are many counts of this clonotype. The CDR3 loop is CASSLWGRVPGELFF. CDR3 coding DNA: TGTGCCAGCAGCTTGTGGGGCAGGGTTCCCGGGGAGCTGTTTTTT. The genes are TRBV5-6 and TRBJ2-2, with D perhaps TRBD1 (5 bases). Germline CDR1 and CDR2: SGHDT and YYEEEE. This CDR3 contains 15 residues. Trimming left V 1 base short and J 6 bases short, with 13 bases between.

In the case of this clonotype: A clone one base away is much larger, so this may be a read error. The CDR3 sequence is CASSHRDSDPYEQYF. The CDR3 bases are TGCGCCAGCAGCCACCGGGACAGCGATCCCTACGAGCAGTACTTC. The rearrangement uses TRBV4-1 and TRBJ2-7; 7 bases align to TRBD1. V gave up 3 bases and J gave up 2 bases; unmatched junction bases: 7. The CDR3 is made up of 15 amino acids. Germline loops: CDR1 MGHRA, CDR2 YSYEKL.